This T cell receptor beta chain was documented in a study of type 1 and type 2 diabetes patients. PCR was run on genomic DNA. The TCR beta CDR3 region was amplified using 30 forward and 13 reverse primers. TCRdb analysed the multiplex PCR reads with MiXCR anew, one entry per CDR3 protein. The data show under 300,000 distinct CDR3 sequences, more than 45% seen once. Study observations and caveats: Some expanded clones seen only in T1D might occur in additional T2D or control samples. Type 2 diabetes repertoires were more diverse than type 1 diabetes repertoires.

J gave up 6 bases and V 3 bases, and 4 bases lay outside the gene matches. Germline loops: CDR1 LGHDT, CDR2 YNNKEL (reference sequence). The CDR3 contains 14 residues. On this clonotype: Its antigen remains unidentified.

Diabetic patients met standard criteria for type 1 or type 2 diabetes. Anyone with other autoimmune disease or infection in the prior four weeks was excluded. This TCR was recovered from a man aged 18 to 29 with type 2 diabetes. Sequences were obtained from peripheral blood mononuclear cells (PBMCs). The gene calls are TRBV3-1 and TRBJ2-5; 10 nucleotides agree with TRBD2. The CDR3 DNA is TGTGCCAGCAGCCAGACTAGCGGGTTTCAGACCCAGTACTTC. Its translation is CASSQTSGFQTQYF.